The rows below give T cell receptor beta chains drawn from one sample of a study of cytomegalovirus exposure and HLA in healthy donors. Clones were read by immunoSEQ multiplex PCR, and TCRdb kept only the in-frame ones, dropping some. The specimen's table records 100,000 to 150,000 clones. The sample consisted of PBMCs. The receptor set was obtained from a man aged 25-40 years in good health and CMV-seronegative. The CDR3 runs from the conserved cysteine through the conserved F or W. Each record gives: J gene, D gene, V gene, CDR3 protein, CDR3 DNA. The D gene is left open where the match is weak.

>TRBJ1-4|NA|TRBV7-2
CASSLTSATNEKLFF
TGTGCCAGCAGTTTAACGTCGGCAACTAATGAAAAACTGTTTTTT
>TRBJ1-1|TRBD1|TRBV6-6
CASSYSRDRDEAFF
TGTGCCAGCAGTTACTCGCGGGACAGAGATGAAGCTTTCTTT
>TRBJ1-2|TRBD1|TRBV6-4
CASSDTDRVTRGYTF
TGTGCCAGCAGTGACACTGACAGGGTTACGCGGGGCTACACCTTC
>TRBJ2-7|TRBD2|TRBV4-3
CASSQDTSGERGEQYF
TGCGCCAGCAGCCAAGACACTAGCGGGGAGAGGGGCGAGCAGTACTTC
>TRBJ1-5|NA|TRBV28
CASSPLGPWSNQPQHF
TGTGCCAGCAGCCCCCTGGGCCCCTGGAGCAATCAGCCCCAGCATTTT
>TRBJ2-7|TRBD1|TRBV2
CASRTGSFEEQYF
TGTGCCAGCCGGACAGGGTCTTTCGAAGAGCAGTACTTC
>TRBJ2-7|NA|TRBV7-2
CASSLRASWGEQYF
TGTGCCAGCAGCTTACGGGCGTCGTGGGGCGAGCAGTACTTC
>TRBJ2-1|TRBD2|TRBV19
CASSLWTSDEQFF
TGTGCCAGTAGTCTATGGACTAGCGATGAGCAGTTCTTC
>TRBJ1-4|TRBD1|TRBV27
CASSFNRGLEKLFF
TGTGCCAGCAGTTTTAACAGGGGGCTTGAAAAACTGTTTTTT
>TRBJ1-2|NA|TRBV29-1
CSVGLEGFRGGNSYTF
TGCAGCGTTGGACTAGAGGGGTTCCGCGGAGGTAACAGCTACACCTTC
>TRBJ2-3|NA|TRBV29-1
CSVRDSTDTQYF
TGCAGCGTGCGGGACAGCACAGATACGCAGTATTTT
>TRBJ2-1|NA|TRBV13
CASSLTGSSYNEQFF
TGTGCCAGCAGCTTGACCGGGAGCTCCTACAATGAGCAGTTCTTC
>TRBJ1-3|NA|TRBV6-1
CASREGNTIYF
TGTGCCAGCCGAGAGGGAAACACCATATATTTT
>TRBJ1-4|TRBD1|TRBV2
CASSDLPTDRRGQIEKLFF
TGTGCCAGCAGTGACCTCCCAACGGACCGGCGGGGACAGATAGAAAAACTGTTTTTT